The source of this T cell receptor (beta chain) is a study of T cells after yellow fever vaccination. Study conclusions and caveats: Subsequent booster samples again held most clones from primary vaccination (96% CD4, roughly 88% CD8). Weaker overall was a secondary response that nonetheless peaked faster, on day 5 versus 15.

Each CDR3 protein gets one entry after TCRdb re-called the 5' RACE reads with MiXCR. Among 500,000 to 650,000 distinct CDR3 sequences, around an eighth were seen once, and the ten largest hold 15%. The sample holds a few counts of this clonotype. Its antigen is not known. This TCR was recovered from a man aged 25-45 years who received the YFV17D yellow fever vaccine. The specimen comprised PBMCs, sampled on the day of the yellow fever booster vaccination.

CDR3 DNA: TGCAGTGCTACCCATGGGGAGGAGACCCAGTACTTC. It encodes CSATHGEETQYF. V and J are TRBV20-1 and TRBJ2-5; D possibly corresponds to TRBD2 (5 bases). CDR1 is DFQATT and CDR2 is SNEGSKA in the germline V gene (reference sequence). With 4 bases removed from V and 5 bases from J, the gap between germline ends came to 11 bases. The CDR3 runs 12 residues.